This T cell receptor (beta chain) was identified in a study of blood T cell repertoires in COVID-19. Original methodology: Nucleated cell number was recorded as an estimate derived from reference gene primer amplification. Profiled with immunoSEQ multiplex PCR; TCRdb holds only in-frame clones, not every one. The V and J calls and clone size are taken from that table; D and trimming were inferred from the DNA. Of about 180,000 clones listed, about 90% are singletons. V was clipped by 5 bases and J by 7 bases, with 14 bases between them. Germline assignment: CDR1 SEHNR and CDR2 FQNEAQ (reference sequence). CDR3 length: 13 residues. The study counted Cohort 3 donors as recovered given two negative PCRs, clearance, or symptom resolution.

The sample was PBMCs or T cells enriched from blood (not recorded which). The chain couples TRBV7-9 to TRBJ1-2; D is unresolved. The sequence derives from a woman between 50 and 59 years old who had recovered from COVID-19. The CDR3 DNA reads TGTGCCAGCAGCCCCGGAGGGTTGCCTGGCTACACCTTC. Encoded protein: CASSPGGLPGYTF.